This is a list of T cell receptor beta chains from one sample in a study of blood T cell repertoires in COVID-19. The repertoire was sequenced with immunoSEQ multiplex PCR; TCRdb's copy has only in-frame clones and lacks some. Of some 100,000 clones in the sample, over 75% were seen once. The specimen sequenced was peripheral blood. All receptors derive from a woman aged 25 to 39 with acute or convalescent COVID-19. Both conserved end residues are part of each CDR3. D genes are given only for firm matches. The size of a clone is reported for some rows only, either as once, few or many, or as a class for expanded clones.

.	.	TRBV28	TRBJ1-3	CASSLWGGTSSGNTIYF	TGTGCCAGCAGTTTATGGGGAGGGACGAGCTCTGGAAACACCATATATTTT
.	.	TRBV6-5	TRBJ1-2	CASRVGGADYGYTF	TGTGCCAGCAGGGTCGGGGGGGCTGACTATGGCTACACCTTC
.	.	TRBV6-5	TRBJ1-5	CASQRGVDQPQHF	TGTGCCAGCCAACGGGGGGTGGATCAGCCCCAGCATTTT
.	TRBD2	TRBV3-1/TRBV3-2	TRBJ2-1	CASSQDGTGGHEQFF	TGTGCCAGCAGCCAAGATGGGACGGGAGGCCATGAGCAGTTCTTC
.	TRBD1	TRBV28	TRBJ2-4	CATSPGQGARDKNIQYF	TGTGCCACCTCACCGGGGCAGGGGGCAAGGGACAAAAACATTCAGTACTTC
few	.	TRBV6-5	TRBJ1-1	CASTLRGGNTEAFF	TGTGCCAGCACCCTGAGGGGGGGGAACACTGAAGCTTTCTTT
.	.	TRBV5-6	TRBJ1-4	CASSAGVGNEKLFF	TGTGCCAGCAGTGCAGGGGTAGGGAATGAAAAACTGTTTTTT
.	TRBD2	TRBV28	TRBJ2-5	CASTAQAGRPGETQYF	TGTGCCAGCACAGCCCAAGCGGGGAGGCCGGGAGAGACCCAGTACTTC
.	.	TRBV19	TRBJ1-1	CASSIDRGDEAFF	TGTGCCAGTAGTATAGATCGGGGGGATGAAGCTTTCTTT
.	.	TRBV30	TRBJ2-6	CAWKKPTGRFSGANVLTF	TGTGCCTGGAAAAAACCGACAGGCCGATTCTCTGGGGCCAACGTCCTGACTTTC
.	.	TRBV28	TRBJ1-6	CASSTYRDNSPLHF	TGTGCCAGCAGTACCTACAGGGATAATTCACCCCTCCACTTT
.	TRBD1	TRBV11-2	TRBJ2-7	CASLKPGQSYEQYF	TGTGCCAGTCTAAAACCGGGACAGAGCTACGAGCAGTACTTC
.	TRBD2	TRBV27	TRBJ2-7	CASSFTSGGGEQYF	TGTGCCAGCAGTTTCACTAGCGGGGGGGGCGAGCAGTACTTC
.	TRBD1	TRBV18	TRBJ2-7	CASSKAAGGYEQYF	TGTGCCAGCTCGAAGGCGGCAGGGGGCTACGAGCAGTACTTC
.	TRBD1	TRBV5-1	TRBJ1-6	CASSLDDRGSPLHF	TGCGCCAGCAGCTTGGATGACAGGGGTTCACCCCTCCACTTT
.	.	TRBV4-2	TRBJ1-3	CASSQQALQGGNTIYF	TGTGCCAGCAGCCAACAAGCTCTTCAGGGGGGAAACACCATATATTTT
.	TRBD1	TRBV10-2	TRBJ1-4	CASNGQGLGGEKLFF	TGCGCCAGCAATGGACAGGGGCTCGGGGGGGAAAAACTGTTTTTT
.	TRBD1	TRBV19	TRBJ1-5	CASSPEPGQGGHQPQHF	TGTGCCAGTAGTCCCGAGCCGGGACAGGGAGGGCATCAGCCCCAGCATTTT
.	TRBD2	TRBV11-3	TRBJ2-1	CASRGAGPGNEQFF	TGTGCCAGCAGAGGAGCGGGGCCTGGGAATGAGCAGTTCTTC
.	.	TRBV7-9	TRBJ2-3	CASSSRGGARDTDTQYF	TGTGCCAGCAGCTCCCGTGGGGGGGCGCGGGATACAGATACGCAGTATTTT
.	.	TRBV27	TRBJ2-7	CAAWGSPYEQYF	TGTGCCGCATGGGGCAGTCCCTACGAGCAGTACTTC
.	TRBD2	TRBV5-6	TRBJ2-1	CASSWGGEQFF	TGTGCCAGCAGTTGGGGGGGTGAGCAGTTCTTC
.	TRBD2	TRBV5-4	TRBJ2-1	CASSSTGGGKFF	TGTGCCAGCAGCTCCACGGGGGGGGGCAAGTTCTTC
.	.	TRBV4-1	TRBJ1-5	CASSRSPVASNQPQHF	TGCGCCAGCAGCCGCTCCCCCGTGGCTAGCAATCAGCCCCAGCATTTT
.	TRBD1	TRBV20-1	TRBJ1-1	CSAGDRGRAFF	TGCAGTGCCGGGGACAGGGGGCGAGCTTTCTTT
.	TRBD1	TRBV5-6	TRBJ2-7	CASSPWTGNYEQYF	TGTGCCAGCAGCCCCTGGACAGGGAACTACGAGCAGTACTTC
.	.	TRBV21-1	TRBJ2-7	CASILPLGTSRGEQYF	TGTGCCAGCATCCTGCCCCTCGGGACTTCTCGCGGGGAGCAGTACTTC
.	TRBD2	TRBV10-2	TRBJ2-2	CASMLRGGAKNTGELFF	TGCGCCAGCATGTTGCGCGGGGGGGCGAAGAACACCGGGGAGCTGTTTTTT
.	TRBD1	TRBV4-1	TRBJ2-7	CASSPNPTGLYEQYF	TGCGCCAGCAGCCCCAACCCGACAGGGCTCTACGAGCAGTACTTC
.	.	TRBV7-2	TRBJ2-1	CASSLGRYYEQFF	TGTGCCAGCAGCTTAGGTCGGTACTATGAGCAGTTCTTC
.	.	TRBV19	TRBJ1-4	CASSSRPGHHATNEKLFF	TGTGCCAGTAGTAGCCGACCGGGACACCATGCAACTAATGAAAAACTGTTTTTT